Below, 17 T cell receptor beta chains from the same sample are listed, as sequenced in a study of cytomegalovirus exposure and HLA in healthy donors (TCRdb year 2017). Library prep was done by the immunoSEQ multiplex PCR assay. Drawn from immuneACCESS, this table holds only the in-frame rearrangements with V and J called that TCRdb kept. Clones are partly lost; checked studies trace under half to an unresolved V gene and leave the rest unexplained. This sample gives 190,000 or so clones in total; 84% of them show up just once. 2.5% to 3.5% of the sample is in the top ten clones. Input material: PBMCs. The receptors here all came from a young woman in good health and CMV-seropositive.

The chain carries TRBV7-9 and TRBJ2-2; 9 nucleotides match TRBD2. This CDR3 is 16 amino acids long. V gave up 2 bases and J gave up 7 bases; unmatched junction bases: 8. From germline, CDR1 is SEHNR and CDR2 FQNEAQ (reference sequence). The CDR3 coding sequence is TGTGCCAGCAGCTTACTTGCTAGCGGGGATATCGGGGAGCTGTTTTTT. Protein product: CASSLLASGDIGELFF.

The genes are TRBV6-5 and TRBJ1-1; 9 bases are a match to TRBD1. CDR1 is MNHEY and CDR2 is SVGAGI in the germline V gene. The CDR3 has 15 residues. After removal of 1 base from V and 4 bases from J, the junction contained 4 bases not matched to a gene. The CDR3 DNA reads as TGTGCCAGCAGTTACTGGGGACAGGGAGGCACTGAAGCTTTCTTT. It translates to CASSYWGQGGTEAFF.

The chain is built from TRBV7-6 and TRBJ2-7, with D possibly TRBD1 on 6 matching bases. This CDR3 region has 14 residues. V lost 1 base and J 7 bases, leaving 14 bases between the germline ends. The germline V gene has CDR1 SGHVS and CDR2 FNYEAQ. CDR3 sequence reads: CASSLVGGEREQYF. DNA for the CDR3: TGTGCCAGCAGCTTAGTAGGGGGAGAGAGGGAGCAGTACTTC.

The V and J genes are TRBV6-5 and TRBJ1-3, with TRBD1 matching over 7 bases. Trimming took 2 bases from V and 4 from J; bases not matched to a gene: 5. Germline V gene sequence: CDR1 MNHEY, CDR2 SVGAGI. The CDR3 has 15 residues. CDR3 loop: CASSYTTGSGNTIYF. Written as DNA, the CDR3 is TGTGCCAGCAGTTACACGACAGGGTCCGGAAACACCATATATTTT.

This sequence joins TRBV2 and TRBJ1-1, with 8 bases matching TRBD1. V trimming: 8 bases; J trimming: 0 bases; junction bases outside the gene matches: 8. This CDR3 comprises 15 residues. Germline V lookup: CDR1 SNHLY, CDR2 FYNNEI. The chain's CDR3 is CASRVDRGMNTEAFF. The CDR3 DNA follows: TGTGCCAGCCGAGTAGACAGGGGCATGAACACTGAAGCTTTCTTT. Filled out from reference TRBV2 and TRBJ1-1, the complete variable domain reads EPEVTQTPSHQVTQMGQEVILRCVPISNHLYFYWYRQILGQKVEFLVSFYNNEISEKSEIFDDQFSVERPDGSNFTLKIRSTKLEDSAMYFCASRVDRGMNTEAFFGQGTRLTVV.

This clone was seen only once. This rearrangement joins TRBV7-2 to TRBJ2-6; no reliable D call. From germline, CDR1 is SGHTA and CDR2 FQGNSA. V was cut by 5 bases and J by 0 bases, with 11 bases left in between. The CDR3 has 16 residues. As DNA, the CDR3 is TGTGCCAGCAGCCCGAAAGCTACCTCTGGGGCCAACGTCCTGACTTTC. This translates into CASSPKATSGANVLTF.

The V gene is TRBV4-2, the J gene TRBJ2-3; D possibly corresponds to TRBD2 (7 bases). CDR3 length: 16 amino acids. V lost 6 bases and J 5 bases, leaving 21 bases between the germline ends. Germline V gene data show CDR1 as LGHNA and CDR2 as YNFKEQ. CDR3 coding DNA: TGTGCCAGCAGATCCAGCGAGGGGGGGCCGGGAGATACGCAGTATTTT. Its translation: CASRSSEGGPGDTQYF.

This clone came up once. This chain links TRBV5-1 with TRBJ2-7; 8 nucleotides line up with TRBD1. With V trimmed by 5 bases and J by 2 bases, 9 bases remained unmatched. Per germline, CDR1 SGHRS and CDR2 YFSETQ. This CDR3 has 15 residues. This CDR3 is CASSDPPGGTYEQYF. Here the CDR3 DNA reads TGCGCCAGCAGTGATCCGCCAGGGGGCACCTACGAGCAGTACTTC.

The chain couples TRBV28 to TRBJ2-3, with D possibly matching TRBD2 (7 bases). Trimming cost V 2 bases and J 3 bases, with 12 bases left between them. Germline values: CDR1 MDHEN, CDR2 SYDVKM. The CDR3 contains 15 residues. CDR3 loop: CASSLRGAGTDTQYF. CDR3 sequence (DNA): TGTGCCAGCAGTTTACGGGGGGCTGGGACAGATACGCAGTATTTT.

The genes are TRBV5-6 and TRBJ1-2, with a possible D match to TRBD1 (5 bases). Trimming took 0 bases from V and 6 from J, leaving 12 bases between them. The CDR3 spans 14 residues. Germline CDR1 is SGHDT and CDR2 is YYEEEE. CDR3 DNA sequence: TGTGCCAGCAGCTTGGGGACACTTGGCGATGGCTACACCTTC. This sequence encodes CASSLGTLGDGYTF. The whole variable domain, remainder taken from reference TRBV5-6 and TRBJ1-2, is DAGVTQSPTHLIKTRGQQVTLRCSPKSGHDTVSWYQQALGQGPQFIFQYYEEEERQRGNFPDRFSGHQFPNYSSELNVNALLLGDSALYLCASSLGTLGDGYTFGSGTRLTVV.

The chain is built from TRBV5-1 and TRBJ2-5; 13 bases fit TRBD2. V was pared by 3 bases and J by 5 bases, with 7 bases of the junction left unmatched. Germline CDR1 reads SGHRS; CDR2 reads YFSETQ. This CDR3 has 16 residues. CDR3 sequence reads: CASSSLLAGGPETQYF. The CDR3 bases are TGCGCCAGCAGCTCCCTACTAGCGGGGGGGCCTGAGACCCAGTACTTC. The full variable domain, its missing parts supplied by reference TRBV5-1 and TRBJ2-5, is KAGVTQTPRYLIKTRGQQVTLSCSPISGHRSVSWYQQTPGQGLQFLFEYFSETQRNKGNFPGRFSGRQFSNSRSEMNVSTLELGDSALYLCASSSLLAGGPETQYFGPGTRLLVL.

The chain has TRBV27 and TRBJ1-1; D not resolved. The germline V gene has CDR1 MNHEY and CDR2 SMNVEV (reference sequence). Trimming removed 7 bases at V and 2 bases at J, with 20 bases between. This CDR3 comprises 16 residues. The CDR3 protein is CASTASPPRSNTEAFF. The CDR3 DNA reads as TGTGCCAGCACCGCATCTCCCCCTAGAAGTAACACTGAAGCTTTCTTT.

This clone was seen only a few times. The chain joins TRBV9 to TRBJ1-6, with a tentative D call TRBD1 (5 bases). Trimming cost V 9 bases and J 6 bases, with 19 bases left between them. This CDR3 is built from 15 residues. CDR1 and CDR2 (germline): SGDLS, YYNGEE. Here the CDR3 reads CATSPSPGINSPLHF. CDR3 coding DNA: TGTGCCACATCCCCCAGCCCAGGGATTAATTCACCCCTCCACTTT. The full variable domain, rest sourced from reference TRBV9 and TRBJ1-6, is DSGVTQTPKHLITATGQRVTLRCSPRSGDLSVYWYQQSLDQGLQFLIQYYNGEERAKGNILERFSAQQFPDLHSELNLSSLELGDSALYFCATSPSPGINSPLHFGNGTRLTVT.

This clone is medium-sized within its sample. The chain recombines TRBV7-9 with TRBJ1-2; D gene ambiguous. Trimming removed 3 bases at V and 4 bases at J, with 6 bases between. Germline V lookup: CDR1 SEHNR, CDR2 FQNEAQ (reference sequence). This CDR3 has 12 residues. CDR3 DNA sequence: TGTGCCAGCAGCTTCCTAGCCTATGGCTACACCTTC. This gives the protein CASSFLAYGYTF.

This clone was picked up a small number of times. The rearrangement uses TRBV29-1 and TRBJ2-7; 10 nucleotides line up with TRBD1. Trimming took 1 base from V and 7 from J; bases not matched to a gene: 13. Germline V CDR1 and CDR2: SQVTM, ANQGSEA. This CDR3 has 16 amino acids. The CDR3 loop reads CSVEVAGQGHQIEQYF. The CDR3 nucleotides read TGCAGCGTTGAAGTTGCGGGACAGGGGCATCAAATAGAGCAGTACTTC.

The chain employs TRBV5-4 and TRBJ2-5; 12 bases agree with TRBD2. The V and J ends lost 0 bases and 3 bases, in that order; junction bases with no gene match: 3. The CDR3 sequence is 16 residues long. The V gene's germline CDR1 is SGHNT and CDR2 YYREEE (reference sequence). CDR3 loop: CASSLELAGGKETQYF. The DNA for the CDR3 is TGTGCCAGCAGCTTGGAACTAGCGGGGGGAAAAGAGACCCAGTACTTC.

This sequence joins TRBV10-2 and TRBJ1-1, with D possibly being TRBD1 (5 bases). Germline values: CDR1 WSHSY, CDR2 SAAADI. This CDR3 region has 11 residues. The V end lost 2 bases, the J end lost 11 bases, and 9 bases lay between the germline ends. CDR3 sequence (DNA): TGCGCCAGCAGTGAGGTGGGGGGGGCTTTCTTT. Translating gives CASSEVGGAFF.